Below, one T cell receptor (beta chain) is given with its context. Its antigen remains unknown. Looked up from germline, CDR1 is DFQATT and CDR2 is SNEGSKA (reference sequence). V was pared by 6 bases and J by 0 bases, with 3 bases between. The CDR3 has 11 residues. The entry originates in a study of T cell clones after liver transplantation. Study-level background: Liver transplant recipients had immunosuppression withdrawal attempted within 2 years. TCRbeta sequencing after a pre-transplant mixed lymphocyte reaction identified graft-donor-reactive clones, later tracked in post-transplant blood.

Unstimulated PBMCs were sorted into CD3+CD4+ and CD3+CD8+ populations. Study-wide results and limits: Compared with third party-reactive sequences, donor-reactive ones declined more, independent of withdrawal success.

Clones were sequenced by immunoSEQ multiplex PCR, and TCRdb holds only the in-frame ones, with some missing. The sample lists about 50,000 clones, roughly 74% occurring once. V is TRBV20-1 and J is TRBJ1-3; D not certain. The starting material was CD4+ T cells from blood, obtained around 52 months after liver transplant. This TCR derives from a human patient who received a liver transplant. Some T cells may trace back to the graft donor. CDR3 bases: TGCAGTGCCCACTCTGGAAACACCATATATTTT. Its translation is CSAHSGNTIYF.